These 24 T cell receptor beta chains originate from one sample sequenced in a study of memory CD4+ T cells and cytomegalovirus serostatus. Clones were read by immunoSEQ multiplex PCR, and TCRdb kept only the in-frame ones, dropping some. The repertoire has approximately 46,000 clones, 77% of them found once; the top ten carry 0.61%. The sort gate was single viable CD3+CD4+CD8-CD45RO+ cells for memory CD4+ T cells. The source material was memory CD4+ T cells from blood. The receptors derive from an adult in good health and CMV-seronegative.

The chain employs TRBV18 and TRBJ2-7, with a weak D call TRBD1 (5 bases). The germline gives CDR1 KGHSH, CDR2 LQKENI. V gave up 2 bases and J gave up 0 bases, with 11 bases separating them. The CDR3 has 15 amino acids. CDR3 in amino acids: CASSPARAGSYEQYF. CDR3 DNA sequence: TGTGCCAGCTCACCAGCCAGGGCCGGCTCCTACGAGCAGTACTTC. Full variable domain (outside the CDR3, taken from reference TRBV18 and TRBJ2-7): NAGVMQNPRHLVRRRGQEARLRCSPMKGHSHVYWYRQLPEEGLKFMVYLQKENIIDESGMPKERFSAEFPKEGPSILRIQQVVRGDSAAYFCASSPARAGSYEQYFGPGTRLTVT.

V usage is TRBV6-1 and J usage is TRBJ2-7; D is unclear. V dropped 1 base and J dropped 7 bases, with 5 bases sitting between them. Germline assignment: CDR1 MNHNS and CDR2 SASEGT. CDR3 length: 11 amino acids. This CDR3 reads CASSEVGEQYF. CDR3 coding DNA: TGTGCCAGCAGTGAAGTCGGGGAGCAGTACTTC.

The gene calls are TRBV11-2 and TRBJ2-1; D might be TRBD1 or TRBD2, each matching 5 bases. The germline V gene encodes CDR1 SGHAT and CDR2 FQNNGV. V was pared by 4 bases and J by 4 bases, with 17 bases between. The CDR3 sequence is 16 residues long. CDR3 loop: CASSSVEGQLYNEQFF. CDR3 in DNA: TGTGCCAGCAGCTCGGTAGAGGGGCAACTTTACAATGAGCAGTTCTTC.

The chain combines TRBV7-2 with TRBJ1-1; D gene ambiguous. Germline CDR1 SGHTA, CDR2 FQGNSA. This CDR3 has 13 residues. The V gene lost 5 bases and the J gene lost 1 base, with 8 bases spanning the gap. The CDR3 bases are TGTGCCAGCAGCAAACAGAGGAACACTGAAGCTTTCTTT. It encodes CASSKQRNTEAFF.

The chain carries TRBV5-1 and TRBJ1-4; TRBD1 might be the D (6 bases). CDR3 length equals 15 residues. The germline V and J ends were trimmed by 4 bases and 2 bases, with 12 bases remaining between them. Germline CDR1 and CDR2: SGHRS and YFSETQ. CDR3 nucleotide sequence: TGCGCCAGCAGCATCGGACAGCGGACTAATGAAAAACTGTTTTTT. It translates to CASSIGQRTNEKLFF.

This chain links TRBV15 with TRBJ1-2, with 7 bases matching TRBD1. V trimming: 3 bases; J trimming: 3 bases; junction bases outside the gene matches: 4. This CDR3 comprises 14 residues. Germline CDR1 is LNHNV and CDR2 is YYDKDF (reference sequence). The CDR3 spells CATSRKTGDYGYTF. The CDR3 DNA reads as TGTGCCACCAGCAGGAAAACAGGGGACTATGGCTACACCTTC.

This clone came up a few times. This chain connects TRBV9 to TRBJ1-4; weak D call: TRBD1 (5 bases). The CDR3 has 14 residues. The germline gives CDR1 SGDLS, CDR2 YYNGEE. V dropped 4 bases and J dropped 4 bases, with 11 bases sitting between them. CDR3: CASSQGLGNEKLFF. In DNA form, the CDR3 reads TGTGCCAGCAGCCAGGGACTCGGTAATGAAAAACTGTTTTTT.

This clone was seen only a few times. The V and J genes are TRBV4-2 and TRBJ1-4; 9 bases fit TRBD1. V shed 3 bases and J 7 bases; nucleotides not matched to a gene: 0. The CDR3 runs 13 residues. Germline CDR1 is LGHNA and CDR2 is YNFKEQ. The DNA for the CDR3 is TGTGCCAGCAGCCAGGGACAGGGTGAAAAACTGTTTTTT. Its protein is CASSQGQGEKLFF.

The chain links TRBV19 to TRBJ2-7; D gene unclear. V was pared by 3 bases and J by 6 bases, with 6 bases between. The CDR3 contains 11 residues. Per germline, CDR1 LNHDA and CDR2 SQIVND (reference sequence). CDR3 nucleotide sequence: TGTGCCAGTAGTATTAACAGCGAGCAGTACTTC. Amino acids: CASSINSEQYF.

This clone was seen at least ten times. The chain recombines TRBV2 with TRBJ2-7, with D possibly TRBD2 on 6 matching bases. Per germline, CDR1 SNHLY and CDR2 FYNNEI. This CDR3 region has 12 residues. Trimming took 6 bases from V and 3 from J, leaving 9 bases between them. CDR3 residues: CASSETSYEQYF. Written as DNA, the CDR3 is TGTGCCAGCAGCGAGACTAGCTACGAGCAGTACTTC.

This clone appeared once. This chain uses TRBV18 with TRBJ2-3, with a tentative D call TRBD1 (6 bases). This CDR3 has 13 amino acids. Germline V lookup: CDR1 KGHSH, CDR2 LQKENI. Trimming took off 2 bases at V and 5 bases at J, with 8 bases between the two ends. As DNA, the CDR3 is TGTGCCAGCTCACCATTAGGGGGAGATACGCAGTATTTT. This translates into CASSPLGGDTQYF.

The table lists this clone with a few counts. This chain connects TRBV29-1 to TRBJ1-2, with TRBD1 identical over 8 bases. This CDR3 spans 15 amino acids. V shed 1 base, J shed 4 bases, and the junction held 8 bases outside the gene matches. Germline V gene sequence: CDR1 SQVTM, CDR2 ANQGSEA. CDR3 DNA sequence: TGCAGCGTTGAAGGAACAGGGGGAGGGTTCTATGGCTACACCTTC. Translated, it gives CSVEGTGGGFYGYTF.

This clone showed up just once. The chain carries TRBV6-5 and TRBJ2-7, with 9 positions matching TRBD1. V lost 7 bases, J lost 1 base, and 8 bases stayed unmatched. CDR1 and CDR2 (germline): MNHEY, SVGAGI. This CDR3 has 15 residues. CDR3 sequence reads: CASTMDRGASYEQYF. CDR3 bases: TGTGCCAGCACCATGGACAGGGGAGCTTCCTACGAGCAGTACTTC.

V usage is TRBV7-3 and J usage is TRBJ1-6; 7 nucleotides line up with TRBD1. The junction had 3 bases not matched to a gene; V was cut back by 5 bases and J by 2 bases. The CDR3 is 15 amino acids. The germline CDR1 and CDR2 sequences are SGHTA and FQGTGA. CDR3 amino acids: CASSPGQAYNSPLHF. The DNA for the CDR3 is TGTGCCAGCAGCCCTGGACAGGCCTATAATTCACCCCTCCACTTT.

V is TRBV10-3 and J is TRBJ2-1, with D perhaps given as TRBD1 or TRBD2 (7 bases each). This CDR3 spans 16 amino acids. Germline V gene data show CDR1 as ENHRY and CDR2 as SYGVKD. The ends were cut back, 3 bases at V and 7 bases at J, with 19 bases in the middle. CDR3 sequence reads: CAISDTGDYPPNEQFF. CDR3 DNA: TGTGCCATCAGTGATACAGGGGACTATCCGCCTAATGAGCAGTTCTTC.

This rearrangement joins TRBV5-1 to TRBJ1-2; 7 positions match TRBD1. CDR1 and CDR2 (germline): SGHRS, YFSETQ. With V trimmed by 5 bases and J by 3 bases, 10 bases remained unmatched. This CDR3 comprises 15 residues. CDR3 DNA: TGCGCCAGCAGGGAAAGGACAGGAGGGGACTATGGCTACACCTTC. As protein: CASRERTGGDYGYTF.

This rearrangement joins TRBV6-4 to TRBJ2-1; 7 bases fit TRBD2. The CDR3 totals 15 residues. Germline trimming cut 2 bases from V and 6 bases from J; bases unmatched to any gene: 7. Germline values: CDR1 MRHNA, CDR2 SNTAGT. Here the CDR3 DNA reads TGTGCCAGCAGTGACGTGTCGGGGGGTGGCAATGAGCAGTTCTTC. This gives the protein CASSDVSGGGNEQFF.

This chain connects TRBV5-1 to TRBJ1-1; no clear D gene. Per the germline V gene, CDR1 is SGHRS and CDR2 is YFSETQ. Trimming stripped 1 base from V and 5 bases from J, with 15 bases between. This CDR3 has 15 amino acids. The CDR3 DNA reads TGCGCCAGCAGCTTGTTCGGAACTGGGGATACTGAAGCTTTCTTT. Protein: CASSLFGTGDTEAFF.

This rearrangement joins TRBV2 to TRBJ2-5; D is unresolved. Trimming stripped 7 bases from V and 5 bases from J, with 14 bases between. The V gene's germline CDR1 is SNHLY and CDR2 FYNNEI. The CDR3 is made up of 13 amino acids. The DNA for the CDR3 is TGTGCCAGCATGGATGGCCCCTCGGAGACCCAGTACTTC. Translation: CASMDGPSETQYF.

This clone was counted only a few times. V and J are TRBV5-5 and TRBJ2-6; D remains ambiguous. CDR1 SGHKS and CDR2 YYEKEE come from the germline V gene (reference sequence). The V end lost 6 bases, the J end lost 4 bases, and 11 bases lay between the germline ends. The CDR3 totals 14 residues. The CDR3 region is CASTFVTGANVLTF. For the CDR3, the DNA is TGTGCCAGCACCTTTGTAACCGGGGCCAACGTCCTGACTTTC.

The chain combines TRBV7-7 with TRBJ2-5; 8 nucleotides line up with TRBD2. Germline lookup yields CDR1 SSHAT and CDR2 FNYEAQ (reference sequence). There are 18 residues in the CDR3. The V gene end was trimmed by 3 bases and the J gene end by 4 bases; junction bases not matched to a gene: 16. The CDR3 spells CASSFSRGTGGAGETQYF. CDR3 nucleotides: TGTGCCAGCAGCTTCTCGAGAGGCACCGGGGGGGCCGGAGAGACCCAGTACTTC.

The V call is TRBV7-2, the J call TRBJ2-3; 7 bases line up with TRBD2. The CDR3 runs to 16 residues. Trimming at V came to 1 base and at J to 1 base, leaving 5 bases not matched to a gene. Germline CDR1 and CDR2: SGHTA and FQGNSA. The CDR3 nucleotides read TGTGCCAGCAGCTTAGTGGGCGGGGGAGGCACAGATACGCAGTATTTT. Residues: CASSLVGGGGTDTQYF.

This clone is deemed medium-sized. The V and J genes are TRBV30 and TRBJ1-5; a weak D match, TRBD1 (6 bases). The germline gives CDR1 GTSNPN, CDR2 SVGIG (reference sequence). The CDR3 loop spans 15 amino acids. The V end was cut by 0 bases, the J end by 3 bases, with 12 bases between. CDR3: CAWSVGTFINQPQHF. Written as DNA, the CDR3 is TGTGCCTGGAGTGTAGGGACATTTATCAATCAGCCCCAGCATTTT.

This clone occurred a few times. The chain carries TRBV27 and TRBJ2-7; perhaps TRBD2 as D (6 bases). In germline, CDR1 is MNHEY, CDR2 SMNVEV (reference sequence). V dropped 5 bases and J dropped 1 base, with 9 bases sitting between them. The CDR3 is made up of 13 amino acids. CDR3 DNA sequence: TGTGCCAGCAGTCTTCGGGGGTCCTACGAGCAGTACTTC. It is translated as CASSLRGSYEQYF.